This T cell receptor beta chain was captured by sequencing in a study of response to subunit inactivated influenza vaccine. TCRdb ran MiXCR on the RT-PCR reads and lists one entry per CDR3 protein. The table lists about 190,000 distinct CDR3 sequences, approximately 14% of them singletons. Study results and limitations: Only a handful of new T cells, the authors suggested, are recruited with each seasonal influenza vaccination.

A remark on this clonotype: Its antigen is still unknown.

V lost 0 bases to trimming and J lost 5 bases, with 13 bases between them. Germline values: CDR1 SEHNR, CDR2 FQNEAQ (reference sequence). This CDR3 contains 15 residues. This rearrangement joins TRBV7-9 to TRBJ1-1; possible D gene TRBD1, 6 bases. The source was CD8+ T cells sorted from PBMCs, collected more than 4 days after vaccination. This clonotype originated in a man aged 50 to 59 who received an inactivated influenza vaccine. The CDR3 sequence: CASSLASGGQTEAFF. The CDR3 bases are TGTGCCAGCAGCTTAGCTTCTGGGGGCCAGACTGAAGCTTTCTTT.